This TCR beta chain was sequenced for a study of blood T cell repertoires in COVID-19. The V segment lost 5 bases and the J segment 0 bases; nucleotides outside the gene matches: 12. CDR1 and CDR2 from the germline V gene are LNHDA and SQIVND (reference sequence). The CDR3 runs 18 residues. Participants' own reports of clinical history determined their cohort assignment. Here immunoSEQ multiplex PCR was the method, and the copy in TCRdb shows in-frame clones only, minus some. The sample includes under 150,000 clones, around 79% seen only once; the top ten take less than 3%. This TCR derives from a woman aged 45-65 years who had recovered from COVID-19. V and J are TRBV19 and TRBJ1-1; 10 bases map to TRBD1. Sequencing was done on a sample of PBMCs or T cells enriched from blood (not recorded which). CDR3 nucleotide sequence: TGTGCCAGTAGTCTCCAAGGGACAGGGGTAGGGATGAACACTGAAGCTTTCTTT. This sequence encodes CASSLQGTGVGMNTEAFF.